One and the same sample provided the 29 T cell receptor beta chains below, sequenced in a study of PD-L1 blockade in urothelial cancer. Generated by immunoSEQ multiplex PCR, the TCRdb table keeps only in-frame clones and is missing some. The top ten clones hold about 15% of a sample with about 72,000 clones, around 87% of them seen once. Time point given: pretreatment peripheral blood. This specimen was PBMCs, taken around atezolizumab (anti-PD-L1) treatment. These TCRs come from a man aged 55 to 70 with urothelial cancer.

V usage is TRBV14 and J usage is TRBJ2-7; unclear D gene. Germline V gives CDR1 SGHDN, CDR2 FVKESK. V shed 1 base and J shed 6 bases, with 10 bases lying between them. This CDR3 contains 13 residues. The CDR3 sequence: CASSQAVPFEQYF. The DNA of the CDR3 is TGTGCCAGCAGCCAAGCGGTTCCATTCGAGCAGTACTTC.

Points on this clone: The same CDR3 can be traced to other DNA sequences in this sample. The CDR3 is CASSLGAGQETQYF. In DNA, the CDR3 is TGTGCCAGCAGCTTAGGAGCGGGGCAAGAGACCCAGTACTTC. The chain combines TRBV7-9 with TRBJ2-5, with 7 bases identical to TRBD2. CDR1 and CDR2 (germline): SEHNR, FQNEAQ (reference sequence). The CDR3 totals 14 residues. Trimming at V came to 1 base and at J to 2 bases, leaving 1 base not matched to a gene.

This clone has only one observation. The chain recombines TRBV9 with TRBJ2-5; D perhaps matches TRBD2 (7 bases). V was trimmed by 3 bases and J by 4 bases, leaving 16 bases between them. This CDR3 has 15 amino acids. Per the germline V gene, CDR1 is SGDLS and CDR2 is YYNGEE. CDR3 in amino acids: CASSAWGGAGETQYF. The CDR3 coding sequence is TGTGCCAGCAGCGCCTGGGGGGGGGCAGGAGAGACCCAGTACTTC.

The rearrangement links TRBV7-2 to TRBJ2-1, with D perhaps matching TRBD2 (5 bases). From germline, CDR1 is SGHTA and CDR2 FQGNSA. Between the trimmed V and J ends, which lost 5 bases and 2 bases, there was a span of 16 bases. The CDR3 has 16 residues. The CDR3 nucleotides read TGTGCCAGCAGCCTTTTCCAAGGGAGCGCCTACAATGAGCAGTTCTTC. It specifies CASSLFQGSAYNEQFF.

V is TRBV28 and J is TRBJ1-1, with 9 bases aligning to TRBD1. CDR3 size: 15 residues. Germline V gives CDR1 MDHEN, CDR2 SYDVKM. The trim removed 5 bases at V and 4 bases at J, leaving 8 bases unmatched. CDR3 sequence (DNA): TGTGCCAGCAGTGTCTACAGGGGGCATAGCACTGAAGCTTTCTTT. This encodes CASSVYRGHSTEAFF.

The chain carries TRBV7-2 and TRBJ2-3; the match to TRBD2 covers 11 bases. The CDR3 covers 15 residues. With V trimmed by 5 bases and J by 2 bases, 3 bases remained unmatched. In germline, CDR1 is SGHTA, CDR2 FQGNSA. The CDR3 nucleotides read TGTGCCAGCAGCACGGGACTAGCGGTCACAGATACGCAGTATTTT. Translating gives CASSTGLAVTDTQYF.

The CDR3 nucleotides read TGTGCCAGCAGCTTAGTAGGGACAGGGGGGCTGAGGGAGCTGTTTTTT. The encoded protein is CASSLVGTGGLRELFF. The chain uses TRBV7-2 and TRBJ2-2; 11 positions agree with TRBD1. Germline V gene sequence: CDR1 SGHTA, CDR2 FQGNSA. V trimming: 1 base; J trimming: 9 bases; junction bases outside the gene matches: 7. The CDR3 is 16 residues long.

The chain joins TRBV5-1 to TRBJ2-3, with D possibly being TRBD2 (6 bases). Germline CDR1 is SGHRS and CDR2 is YFSETQ. The CDR3 runs 14 residues. The V gene lost 5 bases and the J gene lost 1 base, with 11 bases spanning the gap. This CDR3 reads CASRDGGRTDTQYF. The DNA for the CDR3 is TGCGCCAGCAGGGACGGGGGACGCACAGATACGCAGTATTTT. The complete variable domain, with remaining parts taken from reference TRBV5-1 and TRBJ2-3, reads KAGVTQTPRYLIKTRGQQVTLSCSPISGHRSVSWYQQTPGQGLQFLFEYFSETQRNKGNFPGRFSGRQFSNSRSEMNVSTLELGDSALYLCASRDGGRTDTQYFGPGTRLTVL.

V gene TRBV2 combines with J gene TRBJ2-3; 12 nucleotides line up with TRBD1. V was clipped by 7 bases and J by 4 bases; unmatched bases: 9. CDR1 SNHLY and CDR2 FYNNEI come from the germline V gene. CDR3 length: 16 amino acids. This chain's CDR3 is CASTRSGTGGADTQYF. The CDR3 DNA reads TGTGCCAGCACCAGAAGCGGGACAGGGGGCGCAGATACGCAGTATTTT.

The DNA for the CDR3 is TGCGCCAGCAGCTTGGGGGGCAGTACCCAAGAGACCCAGTACTTC. It codes for CASSLGGSTQETQYF. This chain links TRBV5-1 with TRBJ2-5, with a weak D call TRBD1 (5 bases). Germline V gives CDR1 SGHRS, CDR2 YFSETQ. This CDR3 spans 15 amino acids. V lost 0 bases and J 1 base, leaving 10 bases between the germline ends.

The genes are TRBV30 and TRBJ1-4, with 7 nucleotides matching TRBD1. The CDR3 is made up of 14 amino acids. CDR1 and CDR2 from the germline V gene are GTSNPN and SVGIG (reference sequence). Trimming at V came to 3 bases and at J to 3 bases, leaving 4 bases not matched to a gene. CDR3 DNA: TGTGCCTGGAGCCCAGGGGGTGCTAATGAAAAACTGTTTTTT. Translated, it gives CAWSPGGANEKLFF. Full variable domain (outside the CDR3, taken from reference TRBV30 and TRBJ1-4): SQTIHQWPATLVQPVGSPLSLECTVEGTSNPNLYWYRQAAGRGLQLLFYSVGIGQISSEVPQNLSASRPQDRQFILSSKKLLLSDSGFYLCAWSPGGANEKLFFGSGTQLSVL.

The rearrangement links TRBV18 to TRBJ2-2; D gene uncertain. Germline CDR1 reads KGHSH; CDR2 reads LQKENI. The germline V and J ends were trimmed by 2 bases and 5 bases, with 9 bases remaining between them. The CDR3 spans 14 residues. DNA of the CDR3: TGTGCCAGCTCACCAGGTGACGGGACCGGGGAGCTGTTTTTT. Its protein product is CASSPGDGTGELFF.

This chain connects TRBV2 to TRBJ2-1, with 9 bases matching TRBD2. Germline CDR1 SNHLY, CDR2 FYNNEI. Trimming removed 8 bases from V and 9 bases from J; junction bases left unmatched: 5. The CDR3 is 12 amino acids. CDR3 coding DNA: TGTGCCAGCGCGGGGGGGCTTGGTGAGCAGTTCTTC. It translates to CASAGGLGEQFF.

This rearrangement joins TRBV27 to TRBJ2-2, with TRBD2 identical over 10 bases. CDR3 length equals 18 residues. Looked up from germline, CDR1 is MNHEY and CDR2 is SMNVEV (reference sequence). The V segment lost 6 bases and the J segment 8 bases; nucleotides outside the gene matches: 18. The CDR3: CASSHAPGLAAVPGELFF. The CDR3 DNA follows: TGTGCCAGCAGCCACGCGCCCGGACTAGCGGCAGTTCCAGGGGAGCTGTTTTTT.

This clone showed up just once. The chain couples TRBV2 to TRBJ2-7, with 7 bases identical to TRBD1. Germline-derived CDR1 and CDR2 are SNHLY and FYNNEI. The CDR3 length is 16 residues. Losses at the gene ends were 0 bases for V and 7 bases for J; bases not matched to a gene: 12. The DNA for the CDR3 is TGTGCCAGCAGTGAAGCACGGACAGGAAGGGCTCGGGAGCAGTACTTC. This sequence encodes CASSEARTGRAREQYF.

The V call is TRBV5-6, the J call TRBJ2-7; no clear D. The CDR3 runs to 15 residues. V shed 0 bases and J shed 7 bases, with 17 bases lying between them. Germline V gives CDR1 SGHDT, CDR2 YYEEEE. The CDR3 nucleotides are TGTGCCAGCAGCTTGGTTGAATCGGTGTTGCGGGAGCAGTACTTC. This sequence encodes CASSLVESVLREQYF.

This clone was counted once. This rearrangement joins TRBV7-8 to TRBJ1-1; 8 bases fit TRBD1. Trimming cost V 2 bases and J 7 bases; bases outside gene matches: 12. This CDR3 has 16 residues. Per the germline V gene, CDR1 is SGHVS and CDR2 is FQNEAQ. The CDR3 here is CASSLSRGRFGLEAFF. The CDR3 coding sequence is TGTGCCAGCAGCTTAAGCAGGGGGCGATTTGGTCTTGAAGCTTTCTTT.

This chain connects TRBV18 to TRBJ1-4, with 7 bases lining up with TRBD1. Germline values: CDR1 KGHSH, CDR2 LQKENI. The CDR3 totals 16 residues. V shed 5 bases, J shed 4 bases, and the junction held 10 bases outside the gene matches. The CDR3 sequence: CASSKQTGTINEKLFF. The CDR3 nucleotides are TGTGCCAGCTCAAAACAGACAGGGACGATTAATGAAAAACTGTTTTTT. Complete variable domain (other parts from reference TRBV18 and TRBJ1-4): NAGVMQNPRHLVRRRGQEARLRCSPMKGHSHVYWYRQLPEEGLKFMVYLQKENIIDESGMPKERFSAEFPKEGPSILRIQQVVRGDSAAYFCASSKQTGTINEKLFFGSGTQLSVL.

This sequence joins TRBV19 and TRBJ2-2; weak D call: TRBD1 (5 bases). Germline V gene lookup returns CDR1 LNHDA and CDR2 SQIVND (reference sequence). The CDR3 has 14 amino acids. V lost 0 bases to trimming and J lost 6 bases, with 8 bases between them. This CDR3 is CASSIDRDAGELFF. The CDR3 DNA reads TGTGCCAGTAGTATAGACAGGGATGCCGGGGAGCTGTTTTTT.

V is TRBV5-1 and J is TRBJ2-6, with 9 bases identical to TRBD1. Trimming took 3 bases from V and 0 from J; bases not matched to a gene: 7. In germline, CDR1 is SGHRS, CDR2 YFSETQ. The length of the CDR3 is 18 residues. The CDR3 loop reads CASSSTGTGISGANVLTF. The DNA of the CDR3 is TGCGCCAGCAGCTCTACCGGGACAGGGATCTCTGGGGCCAACGTCCTGACTTTC.

The chain uses TRBV6-6 and TRBJ2-5; the D gene is possibly TRBD1 (5 bases). V lost 7 bases to trimming and J lost 3 bases, with 15 bases between them. The CDR3 has 14 residues. The germline V gene has CDR1 MNHNY and CDR2 SVGAGI (reference sequence). The chain's CDR3 is CASKGRVSEETQYF. CDR3 sequence (DNA): TGTGCCAGCAAAGGCAGGGTGTCGGAAGAGACCCAGTACTTC.

The count of this clone is one. J is TRBJ2-5 and V is TRBV5-1; possibly TRBD2 for D (6 bases). The V gene lost 4 bases and the J gene lost 1 base, with 14 bases spanning the gap. The CDR3 runs 15 residues. Germline lookup yields CDR1 SGHRS and CDR2 YFSETQ. For the CDR3, the DNA is TGCGCCAGCAGCCAGGGACTGGGACTCCAAGAGACCCAGTACTTC. It encodes CASSQGLGLQETQYF.

This clone was observed once. The rearrangement uses TRBV7-8 and TRBJ2-2, with 8 positions matching TRBD1. Per germline, CDR1 SGHVS and CDR2 FQNEAQ. CDR3 size: 14 residues. Trimming took 5 bases from V and 4 from J; bases not matched to a gene: 3. CDR3 sequence reads: CASSRQGLTGELFF. In nucleotides, the CDR3 is TGTGCCAGCAGCAGACAGGGGCTCACCGGGGAGCTGTTTTTT.

V and J are TRBV7-3 and TRBJ1-5; a possible D gene is TRBD1 (5 bases). Trimming removed 2 bases at V and 6 bases at J, with 8 bases between. The CDR3 is 13 amino acids. Germline-derived CDR1 and CDR2 are SGHTA and FQGTGA. The CDR3 protein is CASSLPRVQPQHF. The CDR3 bases are TGTGCCAGCAGCTTACCCAGGGTTCAGCCCCAGCATTTT. Variable domain in full (rest from reference TRBV7-3 and TRBJ1-5): GAGVSQTPSNKVTEKGKYVELRCDPISGHTALYWYRQSLGQGPEFLIYFQGTGAADDSGLPNDRFFAVRPEGSVSTLKIQRTERGDSAVYLCASSLPRVQPQHFGDGTRLSIL.

The CDR3 is CASSIPDGAYEQYF. CDR3 sequence (DNA): TGTGCCAGCAGCATACCAGACGGAGCCTACGAGCAGTACTTC. The chain links TRBV5-4 to TRBJ2-7; no firm D call. V was pared by 4 bases and J by 2 bases, with 13 bases between. CDR1 and CDR2 (germline): SGHNT, YYREEE (reference sequence). The CDR3 length is 14 residues.

The V gene is TRBV5-1, the J gene TRBJ2-2, with D possibly being TRBD2 (5 bases). Deletions cut 1 base from V and 5 bases from J, with 15 bases between. The CDR3 totals 16 residues. Germline V gene lookup returns CDR1 SGHRS and CDR2 YFSETQ. CDR3 loop: CASSLSSGLRTGELFF. In DNA, the CDR3 is TGCGCCAGCAGCTTGTCCAGCGGCTTACGAACCGGGGAGCTGTTTTTT.

This sequence joins TRBV7-8 and TRBJ2-7; TRBD2 aligns across 9 bases. The ends lost 5 bases at V and 0 bases at J; junction bases unmatched: 11. CDR3 length: 17 residues. Germline-derived CDR1 and CDR2 are SGHVS and FQNEAQ. CDR3 region: CASSPPLAGRLSYEQYF. The DNA for the CDR3 is TGTGCCAGCAGCCCCCCCCTAGCGGGAAGACTCTCCTACGAGCAGTACTTC.

This clone was seen a single time. CDR3: CASSRGGDTGELFF. In DNA form, the CDR3 reads TGTGCCAGCAGTAGGGGAGGGGACACCGGGGAGCTGTTTTTT. The chain has TRBV11-1 and TRBJ2-2; 7 nucleotides agree with TRBD2. The CDR3 extends over 14 amino acids. J lost 3 bases, V lost 6 bases, and 4 bases had no gene match. Germline V gene lookup returns CDR1 SGHAT and CDR2 FQDESV (reference sequence).

The V and J genes are TRBV5-6 and TRBJ1-2; possibly TRBD1 for D (6 bases). Trimming shortened V by 6 bases and J by 4 bases, and 25 bases separated the two germline ends. Germline assignment: CDR1 SGHDT and CDR2 YYEEEE. This CDR3 spans 17 amino acids. The CDR3 region has the DNA TGTGCCAGCACCCAGGGGCTACAGGGAATGGGCGGCTATGGCTACACCTTC. Its protein is CASTQGLQGMGGYGYTF.